A selection of T cell receptor beta chains follows, all from one sample in a study of shared clonotypes between healthy human individuals. Profiled with immunoSEQ multiplex PCR; TCRdb holds only in-frame clones, not every one. The sample lists around 95,000 clones, 67% seen once, with about 48% in the top ten. The sequenced sample consisted of memory CD8+ T cells sorted from blood. The origin of the receptors is a man aged 25-45 years in good health. CDR3s include the opening cysteine and the closing phenylalanine or tryptophan. The D gene is left open where the match is weak. Clone size is given for some rows only: seen once, a few or many times, or a class if the clone is expanded.

j_gene,d_gene,abundance,len,v_gene,CDR3nt,CDR3aa
TRBJ2-7,-,-,13,TRBV29-1,TGCAGCGTTGATATTACTGGCTCCTACGAGCAGTACTTC,CSVDITGSYEQYF
TRBJ2-1,-,-,12,TRBV5-1,TGCGCCAGCAGCCTACTAGTCAATGAGCAGTTCTTC,CASSLLVNEQFF
TRBJ2-1,-,-,11,TRBV5-1,TGCGCCAGCAGCTTGAATGCTGAGCAGTTCTTC,CASSLNAEQFF
TRBJ1-1,-,-,14,TRBV7-8,TGTGCCAGCAGCTTAGGCAAGAGAAACACTGAAGCTTTCTTT,CASSLGKRNTEAFF
TRBJ2-1,-,-,11,TRBV2,TGTGCCAGCCTCATTTCACATGAGCAGTTCTTC,CASLISHEQFF
TRBJ2-3,-,few,12,TRBV6-1,TGTGCCAGCAGTGTCGCAGGGGATACGCAGTATTTT,CASSVAGDTQYF
TRBJ2-7,TRBD1,few,15,TRBV6-5,TGTGCCAGCAGTGGGGACAGGGGGCGTTCCTACGAGCAGTACTTC,CASSGDRGRSYEQYF
TRBJ2-1,TRBD1,-,15,TRBV7-9,TGTGCCAGCAGCCCCCGGGACAGGGCTTACAATGAGCAGTTCTTC,CASSPRDRAYNEQFF
TRBJ2-1,TRBD2,-,15,TRBV6-5,TGTGCCAGCATGCCCGGACTAGCGGGATTTCATGAGCAGTTCTTC,CASMPGLAGFHEQFF
TRBJ2-3,-,-,13,TRBV7-9,TGTGCCAGCAGCCAGGACAACACAGATACGCAGTATTTT,CASSQDNTDTQYF
TRBJ2-5,-,-,14,TRBV7-9,TGTGCCAGCAGCTTAGAAGACAGACAAGAGACCCAGTACTTC,CASSLEDRQETQYF
TRBJ2-2,-,-,15,TRBV21-1,TGTGCCAGCAGCGAACAGGGGATGGACACCGGGGAGCTGTTTTTT,CASSEQGMDTGELFF
TRBJ2-7,TRBD2,-,13,TRBV2,TGTGCCAGCCTAGCGGGAGAAAGGTACGAGCAGTACTTC,CASLAGERYEQYF